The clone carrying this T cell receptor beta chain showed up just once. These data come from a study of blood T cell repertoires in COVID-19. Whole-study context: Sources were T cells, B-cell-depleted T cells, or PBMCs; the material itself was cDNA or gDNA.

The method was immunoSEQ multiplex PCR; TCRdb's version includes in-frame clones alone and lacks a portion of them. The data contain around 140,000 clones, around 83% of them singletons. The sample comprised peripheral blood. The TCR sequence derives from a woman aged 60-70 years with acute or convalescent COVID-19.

The CDR3 region has the DNA TGTGCCAGTAGTGGGGAAGGGGTTAGCAATCAGCCCCAGCATTTT. Translating it yields CASSGEGVSNQPQHF. The gene calls are TRBV19 and TRBJ1-5; the D gene is possibly TRBD1 (5 bases). Trimming cost V 5 bases and J 0 bases, with 11 bases left between them. The CDR3 is 15 amino acids. CDR1 is LNHDA and CDR2 is SQIVND in the germline V gene (reference sequence).